This is a list of T cell receptor beta chains from one sample in a study of blood T cell repertoires in COVID-19. This table comes from immunoSEQ multiplex PCR, and its TCRdb copy is limited to in-frame clones, with some not included. The sample consists of fewer than 250,000 clones, over 75% of them appearing once. Sample: PBMCs or T cells enriched from blood (not recorded which). These receptors were taken from a woman between 40 and 55 years old with acute COVID-19. CDR3s include the opening cysteine and the closing phenylalanine or tryptophan. D genes are given only for firm matches. Part of the rows lack a size; the others show once, few, many or a class for expanded clones.

16	TRBV7-8	-	TRBD1	TRBJ1-1	TGTGCCAGCAGCCCCTCTCGGACAGGGGGAAACACTGAAGCTTTCTTT	CASSPSRTGGNTEAFF
15	TRBV5-1	-	TRBD1	TRBJ1-2	TGCGCCAGCAGCTTGGTGAACGCAGGGGGGTATGGCTACACCTTC	CASSLVNAGGYGYTF
17	TRBV5-1	-	-	TRBJ2-7	TGCGCCAGCAGCCTGTCCGGGACAAGGGATAGGGTCTACGAGCAGTACTTC	CASSLSGTRDRVYEQYF
16	TRBV7-8	-	-	TRBJ2-1	TGTGCCAGCAGCTTAGCGGTGCCAGGGCCAGAGAATGAGCAGTTCTTC	CASSLAVPGPENEQFF
15	TRBV28	-	-	TRBJ2-7	TGTGCCAGCAGTTTCCCGCAGGGTAGTACCTACGAGCAGTACTTC	CASSFPQGSTYEQYF
13	TRBV19	-	-	TRBJ2-5	TGTGCCAGTAGAACAGGACGATTGGAGACCCAGTACTTC	CASRTGRLETQYF
17	TRBV27	-	TRBD2	TRBJ2-3	TGTGCCAGCAGTTACCTAGCGGGGGCCTACGGCACAGATACGCAGTATTTT	CASSYLAGAYGTDTQYF
16	TRBV5-1	-	TRBD2	TRBJ2-1	TGCGCCAGCAGCTTAGGGGTACTAGCGATTGAGAATGAGCAGTTCTTC	CASSLGVLAIENEQFF
13	TRBV5-1	-	TRBD2	TRBJ2-3	TGCGCCAGCAGCCCCGGACTAGGAGATACGCAGTATTTT	CASSPGLGDTQYF
15	TRBV28	-	-	TRBJ2-5	TGTGCCAGCAGTACCCCTACTAGGCTCGGAGAGACCCAGTACTTC	CASSTPTRLGETQYF
18	TRBV6-2/TRBV6-3	-	TRBD2	TRBJ2-1	TGTGCCAGCAGTTTCACTGGGACTAGCGGGAGGGTTCTCAATGAGCAGTTCTTC	CASSFTGTSGRVLNEQFF
13	TRBV9	few	-	TRBJ1-1	TGTGCCAGCAGCCAAGGGAGGAGGACTGAAGCTTTCTTT	CASSQGRRTEAFF
15	TRBV24-1	-	-	TRBJ2-1	TGTGCCACCAGTGATTTAACGGCAGGGATCCATGAGCAGTTCTTC	CATSDLTAGIHEQFF
13	TRBV28	-	TRBD1	TRBJ1-1	TGTGCCAGCAGTTTGGGGGACAGGGGGCGAGCTTTCTTT	CASSLGDRGRAFF
13	TRBV19	-	TRBD2	TRBJ2-3	TGTGCCAGTTCGAGGGACTACACAGATACGCAGTATTTT	CASSRDYTDTQYF
18	TRBV11-3	-	-	TRBJ1-5	TGTGCCAGCAGCTTTGGTGGTAAGTCGGAGGGGAACAATCAGCCCCAGCATTTT	CASSFGGKSEGNNQPQHF
15	TRBV28	-	TRBD1	TRBJ1-2	TGTGCCAGCAGTTTTGGACAGGGAAATGACTATGGCTACACCTTC	CASSFGQGNDYGYTF
17	TRBV4-1	-	TRBD1	TRBJ1-2	TGCGCCAGCAGCCCAAACACCGGGACAGCCTCTAACTATGGCTACACCTTC	CASSPNTGTASNYGYTF
15	TRBV11-2	-	TRBD1	TRBJ1-4	TGTGCCAGCAGCTCCTACAGGGGGACTAATGAAAAACTGTTTTTT	CASSSYRGTNEKLFF
15	TRBV30	-	TRBD1	TRBJ1-5	TGTGCCTGGTCCCAATCGACAGGGGGTAATCAGCCCCAGCATTTT	CAWSQSTGGNQPQHF
14	TRBV19	-	-	TRBJ2-7	TGTGCCAGTAGTGAGCGGGCCACTCTAGGGGAGCAGTACTTC	CASSERATLGEQYF
16	TRBV2	-	TRBD1	TRBJ2-7	TGTGCCAGCAGTGACAGGGAGGACAGGGGTCGACACGAGCAGTACTTC	CASSDREDRGRHEQYF
14	TRBV6-5	-	-	TRBJ2-7	TGTGCCAGCAGTAAGCCAGGAAGCTCCTACGAGCAGTACTTC	CASSKPGSSYEQYF
14	TRBV19	-	-	TRBJ1-1	TGTGCCAGTAGTATGGGGGGGCGGGACACTGAAGCTTTCTTT	CASSMGGRDTEAFF
11	TRBV20-1	-	-	TRBJ1-3	TGCAGTCGATGGCAGGGAAACACCATATATTTT	CSRWQGNTIYF
14	TRBV6-5	few	TRBD1	TRBJ2-7	TGTGCCAGCAGCACCGGGACAGGTGATCGCGAGCAGTACTTC	CASSTGTGDREQYF
13	TRBV7-3	-	-	TRBJ2-5	TGTGCCAGCAGGAGACAGGCCCAAGAGACCCAGTACTTC	CASRRQAQETQYF
14	TRBV28	-	TRBD1	TRBJ1-4	TGTGCCAGCAGCCCGACAGGGTCTAATGAAAAACTGTTTTTT	CASSPTGSNEKLFF